Listed here are 32 T cell receptor beta chains from one sample, sequenced in a study of patients and donors after allogeneic stem cell transplantation. One entry per CDR3 protein results from TCRdb running MiXCR on the RT-PCR reads. Of 800,000 to 1,000,000 distinct CDR3 sequences listed, more than 15% are singletons. The sample consisted of blood, either unsorted or a sorted T cell fraction (not recorded which). The origin of the receptors is a human donor who was either an allogeneic HSCT recipient or a stem cell or donor lymphocyte infusion donor (not recorded which). It is not recorded whose cells these are; they may come from a transplant donor.

This clonotype was detected many times. This chain joins TRBV10-3 and TRBJ2-7; TRBD1 aligns across 7 bases. In germline, CDR1 is ENHRY, CDR2 SYGVKD. The CDR3 is made up of 13 amino acids. The V segment lost 7 bases and the J segment 2 bases; nucleotides outside the gene matches: 5. DNA for the CDR3: TGTGCCATCAAGCCGGACAGGCCCTACGAGCAGTACTTC. Its protein product is CAIKPDRPYEQYF.

This clonotype has at least ten counts. This chain joins TRBV30 and TRBJ2-1; possible D gene TRBD1, 6 bases. The CDR3 length is 13 residues. Per the germline V gene, CDR1 is GTSNPN and CDR2 is SVGIG (reference sequence). V was pared by 0 bases and J by 7 bases, with 10 bases between. This chain's CDR3 is CAWSVRGENEQFF. In nucleotides, the CDR3 is TGTGCCTGGAGTGTCAGGGGAGAAAATGAGCAGTTCTTC.

This clonotype was recorded a few times. This sequence may be a read error, since a much larger clone differs from it by one base. The chain couples TRBV5-1 to TRBJ2-1; the D gene could be TRBD1 or TRBD2 (5 bases each). CDR1 is SGHRS and CDR2 is YFSETQ in the germline V gene. The V gene lost 2 bases and the J gene lost 4 bases, with 7 bases spanning the gap. The CDR3 is made up of 13 amino acids. The CDR3 protein is CASSFEGYNEQFF. Written as DNA, the CDR3 is TGCGCCAGCAGCTTCGAGGGGTACAATGAGCAGTTCTTC.

The V and J genes are TRBV6-1 and TRBJ1-1; D not resolved. The CDR3 is 14 amino acids. V gave up 10 bases and J gave up 5 bases, with 20 bases separating them. Germline-derived CDR1 and CDR2 are MNHNS and SASEGT. The CDR3 nucleotides are TGTGCCACTCACGGGATAGGGCCGCGGACTGAAGCTTTCTTT. This sequence encodes CATHGIGPRTEAFF.

This clonotype was observed a handful of times. The chain joins TRBV12-3 or TRBV12-4 to TRBJ1-6; D is perhaps TRBD1 (5 bases). CDR3 length: 18 residues. V lost 6 bases to trimming and J lost 6 bases, with 24 bases between them. The CDR3 region is CASRPTVQGSGVNSPLHF. CDR3 nucleotide sequence: TGTGCCAGCAGACCCACAGTCCAGGGAAGTGGGGTTAATTCACCCCTCCACTTT.

In this sample, this clonotype turned up many times. V is TRBV5-1 and J is TRBJ2-7; either TRBD1 or TRBD2 may supply D (5 bases each). Trimming cost V 3 bases and J 3 bases, with 10 bases left between them. Germline V lookup: CDR1 SGHRS, CDR2 YFSETQ. The CDR3 length is 13 residues. The CDR3 loop is CASSWDPRYEQYF. The CDR3 coding sequence is TGCGCCAGCAGCTGGGACCCGCGCTACGAGCAGTACTTC.

This clonotype came up many times. The CDR3 sequence is CASSSGTGGSYEQYF. The CDR3, as DNA: TGTGCCAGTAGTTCGGGGACAGGGGGTTCCTACGAGCAGTACTTC. The rearrangement joins TRBV19 to TRBJ2-7, with 11 bases fitting TRBD1. The CDR3 is made up of 15 amino acids. J lost 1 base, V lost 5 bases, and 4 bases had no gene match. Germline assignment: CDR1 LNHDA and CDR2 SQIVND (reference sequence).

This clonotype has at least ten counts. The genes are TRBV12-3 or TRBV12-4 and TRBJ1-1, with a possible D match to TRBD1 (5 bases). V lost 6 bases and J lost 1, with 9 bases in between. This CDR3 has 13 amino acids. The CDR3 coding sequence is TGTGCCAGCAGCTTCGGGGCGAACACTGAAGCTTTCTTT. Its protein is CASSFGANTEAFF.

This sequence joins TRBV20-1 and TRBJ2-7; the D gene could be TRBD1 or TRBD2 (6 bases each). Germline V gene lookup returns CDR1 DFQATT and CDR2 SNEGSKA (reference sequence). V lost 5 bases, J lost 7 bases, and 21 bases lay in between. CDR3 length equals 14 residues. The DNA for the CDR3 is TGCAGTGCTCAGACCCTCCCGGGGGCGAGGGAGCAGTACTTC. This translates into CSAQTLPGAREQYF.

This clonotype was counted ten times or more. V gene TRBV12-5 combines with J gene TRBJ2-2; TRBD2 might be the D (5 bases). Germline V gene lookup returns CDR1 LGHNT and CDR2 FRNRAP. The length of the CDR3 is 12 residues. The CDR3 here is CASGSGTGELFF. The CDR3 bases are TGTGCCAGCGGCAGCGGCACCGGGGAGCTGTTTTTT.

The chain employs TRBV3-1 and TRBJ2-6; D uncertain. CDR3 length: 16 amino acids. CDR1 and CDR2 from the germline V gene are LGHDT and YNNKEL (reference sequence). Trimming removed 2 bases from V and 0 bases from J, with 8 bases in between. The CDR3 region has the DNA TGTGCCAGCAGCCAAATCCCTAGCTCTGGGGCCAACGTCCTGACTTTC. Protein product: CASSQIPSSGANVLTF.

As to this clonotype: One end of the junction fails to match germline, which may point to a read error. J is TRBJ1-1 and V is TRBV11-2, with a possible D match to TRBD1 (5 bases). Germline V CDR1 and CDR2: SGHAT, FQNNGV. CDR3 length equals 13 residues. CDR3 region: CATSGVSNTEAFF. DNA for the CDR3: TGTGCCACATCGGGGGTATCGAACACTGAGGCTTTCTTT.

The rearrangement joins TRBV4-1 to TRBJ2-2; possibly TRBD1 for D (5 bases). The V gene lost 0 bases and the J gene lost 1 base, with 6 bases spanning the gap. Germline assignment: CDR1 MGHRA and CDR2 YSYEKL. CDR3 length: 15 amino acids. CDR3 amino acids: CASSQEGRNTGELFF. In DNA, the CDR3 is TGCGCCAGCAGCCAAGAGGGGCGGAACACCGGGGAGCTGTTTTTT.

The CDR3 spells CASSLRVYETQYF. As DNA, the CDR3 is TGCGCCAGCAGCTTGAGGGTGTATGAGACCCAGTACTTC. The chain has TRBV5-1 and TRBJ2-5; D not resolved. CDR1 is SGHRS and CDR2 is YFSETQ in the germline V gene. V dropped 1 base and J dropped 5 bases, with 9 bases sitting between them. The CDR3 runs to 13 residues.

The chain combines TRBV4-1 with TRBJ2-7; no reliable D call. CDR3 length: 13 amino acids. V lost 4 bases, J lost 5 bases, and 12 bases lay in between. Germline CDR1 reads MGHRA; CDR2 reads YSYEKL. The CDR3 is CASSPVLLNEQYF. CDR3 nucleotides: TGCGCCAGCAGCCCGGTCCTCCTTAACGAGCAGTACTTC.

This clonotype was picked up many times. The rearrangement joins TRBV12-3 or TRBV12-4 to TRBJ2-7, with D maybe TRBD1 (6 bases). The CDR3 is 12 amino acids. The V and J ends lost 6 bases and 9 bases respectively, with 15 bases between them. For the CDR3, the DNA is TGTGCCAGCAGGTACAGGGCTCTGGCGCAGTACTTC. Residues: CASRYRALAQYF.

This clonotype appeared a few times. The gene calls are TRBV7-2 and TRBJ1-6; tentatively, D is TRBD1 (5 bases). CDR1 and CDR2 from the germline V gene are SGHTA and FQGNSA. CDR3 length equals 14 residues. Deletions cut 1 base from V and 10 bases from J, with 11 bases between. CDR3 in amino acids: CASSLVDGGSPLHF. DNA of the CDR3: TGTGCCAGCAGCTTAGTCGACGGGGGGTCACCCCTCCACTTT. Using reference TRBV7-2 and TRBJ1-6 for the parts outside the CDR3, the full variable domain is GAGVSQSPSNKVTEKGKDVELRCDPISGHTALYWYRQSLGQGLEFLIYFQGNSAPDKSGLPSDRFSAERTGGSVSTLTIQRTQQEDSAVYLCASSLVDGGSPLHFGNGTRLTVT.

This clonotype was seen at least ten times. The chain recombines TRBV10-3 with TRBJ1-3, with a tentative D call TRBD1 (6 bases). The CDR3 has 14 amino acids. Germline values: CDR1 ENHRY, CDR2 SYGVKD. V was clipped by 8 bases and J by 3 bases, with 14 bases between them. The chain's CDR3 is CAIGPDSFGNTIYF. CDR3 DNA: TGTGCCATCGGACCGGACAGTTTTGGAAACACCATATATTTT.

This clonotype was recorded a few times. J is TRBJ2-1 and V is TRBV2; D may match TRBD1 or TRBD2 (6 bases each). V was clipped by 7 bases and J by 4 bases, with 11 bases between them. Germline CDR1 and CDR2: SNHLY and FYNNEI. CDR3 length equals 13 residues. The CDR3 loop reads CASTGGGYNEQFF. The CDR3 DNA is TGTGCCAGCACCGGAGGGGGGTACAATGAGCAGTTCTTC. Full variable domain (rest looked up from reference TRBV2 and TRBJ2-1): EPEVTQTPSHQVTQMGQEVILRCVPISNHLYFYWYRQILGQKVEFLVSFYNNEISEKSEIFDDQFSVERPDGSNFTLKIRSTKLEDSAMYFCASTGGGYNEQFFGPGTRLTVL.

This rearrangement joins TRBV6-5 to TRBJ1-6; a possible D gene is TRBD1 (5 bases). Trimming shortened V by 2 bases and J by 11 bases, and 7 bases separated the two germline ends. The germline CDR1 and CDR2 sequences are MNHEY and SVGAGI. The CDR3 is made up of 12 amino acids. Here the CDR3 DNA reads TGTGCCAGCAGTTACCAGGGCGCACCCCTCCACTTT. This sequence encodes CASSYQGAPLHF.

This clonotype was picked up a small number of times. This chain connects TRBV20-1 to TRBJ2-4; D call uncertain. Germline V CDR1 and CDR2: DFQATT, SNEGSKA (reference sequence). The CDR3 sequence is 14 residues long. The V and J ends lost 0 bases and 5 bases respectively, with 11 bases between them. DNA for the CDR3: TGCAGTGCTAGAGAATTCAGAGGCCAAAACATTCAGTACTTC. Protein product: CSAREFRGQNIQYF.

This chain links TRBV11-2 with TRBJ1-3; D is possibly TRBD1 (6 bases). V was cut by 5 bases and J by 2 bases, with 10 bases left in between. Germline CDR1 reads SGHAT; CDR2 reads FQNNGV. The CDR3 loop spans 14 amino acids. The CDR3 loop is CASSKQGAGNTIYF. The CDR3 DNA is TGTGCCAGCAGCAAACAGGGAGCTGGAAACACCATATATTTT.

A few counts support this clonotype. The V and J genes are TRBV30 and TRBJ1-5, with TRBD1 identical over 10 bases. Looked up from germline, CDR1 is GTSNPN and CDR2 is SVGIG (reference sequence). V was clipped by 7 bases and J by 4 bases; unmatched bases: 13. The CDR3 contains 16 residues. CDR3 in DNA: TGTGCCTTGTCCGGGACAGGGGTGGTGGGGAATCAGCCCCAGCATTTT. It specifies CALSGTGVVGNQPQHF.

This clonotype occurred a few times. The genes are TRBV10-3 and TRBJ1-2, with 10 nucleotides matching TRBD1. CDR3 length: 16 residues. The trim removed 6 bases at V and 6 bases at J, leaving 13 bases unmatched. Germline V lookup: CDR1 ENHRY, CDR2 SYGVKD. DNA of the CDR3: TGTGCCATCAGCCCTCCGGATATCGGACAGGGGGATGGCTACACCTTC. As protein: CAISPPDIGQGDGYTF.

This sequence joins TRBV7-2 and TRBJ2-1; 8 bases agree with TRBD2. Germline V gives CDR1 SGHTA, CDR2 FQGNSA. CDR3 length: 14 amino acids. V was pared by 8 bases and J by 7 bases, with 10 bases of the junction left unmatched. DNA of the CDR3: TGTGCCAGCGTCTTTCGGGGGGGTTCTAATGAGCAGTTCTTC. Residues: CASVFRGGSNEQFF.

V gene TRBV4-3 combines with J gene TRBJ1-3, with D unresolved. The CDR3 is 16 amino acids. Germline assignment: CDR1 LGHNA and CDR2 YSLEER. V was cut by 4 bases and J by 5 bases, with 18 bases left in between. The CDR3 here is CASSPRRTSRRNTIYF. The CDR3 bases are TGCGCCAGCAGCCCACGGCGGACCAGTCGGAGAAACACCATATATTTT.

The table lists this clonotype with a few counts. The J gene is TRBJ1-1, the V gene TRBV4-2, with a weak D call TRBD1 (6 bases). Between the trimmed V and J ends, which lost 4 bases and 8 bases, there was a span of 17 bases. This CDR3 region has 14 residues. Germline lookup yields CDR1 LGHNA and CDR2 YNFKEQ. This CDR3 reads CASSPSRTAGEAFF. In DNA form, the CDR3 reads TGTGCCAGCAGCCCCTCACGGACAGCTGGAGAAGCTTTCTTT.

The chain carries TRBV2 and TRBJ2-3; the match to TRBD1 covers 10 bases. This CDR3 is built from 15 residues. V lost 6 bases and J lost 6; bases outside the gene matches: 9. Germline V CDR1 and CDR2: SNHLY, FYNNEI. The CDR3 loop is CASRFPGQGKDTQYF. The CDR3 DNA reads TGTGCCAGCAGATTTCCGGGACAGGGGAAGGATACGCAGTATTTT. The full variable domain, completed using reference TRBV2 and TRBJ2-3, is EPEVTQTPSHQVTQMGQEVILRCVPISNHLYFYWYRQILGQKVEFLVSFYNNEISEKSEIFDDQFSVERPDGSNFTLKIRSTKLEDSAMYFCASRFPGQGKDTQYFGPGTRLTVL.

This chain connects TRBV20-1 to TRBJ2-3, with a possible D match to TRBD1 (5 bases). Germline loops: CDR1 DFQATT, CDR2 SNEGSKA (reference sequence). This CDR3 spans 14 amino acids. In DNA, the CDR3 is TGCAGCTCCAGGTGGGGCCGGGCCAGTAATACGCAGTATTTT. This encodes CSSRWGRASNTQYF.

There are a few counts of this clonotype. This chain joins TRBV3-1 and TRBJ2-5; D is uncertain. Germline CDR1 reads LGHDT; CDR2 reads YNNKEL (reference sequence). The germline V and J ends were trimmed by 4 bases and 3 bases, with 9 bases remaining between them. This CDR3 is built from 13 residues. CDR3 in amino acids: CASSPRLEETQYF. The CDR3, as DNA: TGTGCCAGCAGCCCCCGGTTGGAAGAGACCCAGTACTTC.

This clonotype was seen more than once but under ten times. The rearrangement joins TRBV28 to TRBJ1-2; D is unresolved. V lost 7 bases to trimming and J lost 2 bases, with 17 bases between them. The CDR3 contains 15 residues. The germline V gene encodes CDR1 MDHEN and CDR2 SYDVKM. DNA for the CDR3: TGTGCCAGCACCCCTAACACAATCCGCAACTATGGCTACACCTTC. This translates into CASTPNTIRNYGYTF.

In its sample, this clonotype was seen a few times. The V and J genes are TRBV6-1 and TRBJ2-3, with a weak D call TRBD1 (5 bases). CDR1 is MNHNS and CDR2 is SASEGT in the germline V gene. The V gene lost 5 bases and the J gene lost 3 bases, with 12 bases spanning the gap. The CDR3 runs to 14 residues. The DNA for the CDR3 is TGTGCCAGCAGTCCGGGCAGGGCGACAGATACGCAGTATTTT. It specifies CASSPGRATDTQYF.